The sequence of this TCR beta chain was determined in a study of blood T cell repertoires in COVID-19. Study-wide context: The United States, Italy and Spain were the sources of the acute and convalescent COVID-19 samples. Sample material is recorded as cDNA or gDNA derived from T cells, B-cell-depleted T cells, or PBMCs.

V was clipped by 6 bases and J by 0 bases, with 12 bases between them. The CDR3 loop spans 14 amino acids. CDR1 MDHEN and CDR2 SYDVKM come from the germline V gene. Under the authors' procedure: Reference gene primers were amplified, and this amplification served to estimate nucleated cell counts. The data were produced by immunoSEQ multiplex PCR, yet TCRdb's version contains in-frame clones alone and is incomplete. The V and J calls and clone size are taken from that table; D and trimming were inferred from the DNA. This table holds 120,000 or so clones, approximately 87% found once. This TCR came from a woman aged 50 to 60 with acute or convalescent COVID-19. Sequenced sample: peripheral blood. The chain carries TRBV28 and TRBJ2-7; TRBD1 might be the D (6 bases). DNA for the CDR3: TGTGCCAGCAGCCCTGGACAGAGCTCCTACGAGCAGTACTTC. Translating gives CASSPGQSSYEQYF.